This T cell receptor beta chain was retrieved from a study of shared clonotypes between healthy human individuals. About the study: Donor composition was a couple of women and a few men, aged 18 to 49.

Germline CDR1 is SGHTA and CDR2 is FQGTGA. CDR3 size: 13 residues. Trimming removed 5 bases at V and 4 bases at J, with 10 bases between. Naive CD8 populations comprised CD45RO-negative cells positively selected for CCR7, excluding terminally differentiated effector memory CD45RA+ cells. The repertoire was sequenced with immunoSEQ multiplex PCR; TCRdb's copy has only in-frame clones and lacks some. Counted here are under 1 million clones, 80% to 95% occurring once; the ten biggest clones make up under 30%. The origin of this receptor is a man aged 25-40 years in good health. The sequenced material came from naive CD8+ T cells sorted from blood. The chain joins TRBV7-3 to TRBJ2-3; D uncertain. In DNA form, the CDR3 reads TGTGCCAGCAGCCACGACTCGTCAGATACGCAGTATTTT. Protein product: CASSHDSSDTQYF.